The T cell receptor beta chain under discussion was sequenced for a study of shared clonotypes between healthy human individuals (dated by TCRdb to the early 2020s). For the study in its entirety: The cohort included a few men and a couple of women between 18 and 49 years of age. For each donor, three plates each were used for CD4 naive and CD4 memory, two plates were used for CD8 naive, and one plate was used for CD8 memory. To estimate repertoire size and how much clonotype sharing occurs between individuals, the study deeply sequenced the blood TCR repertoires of five or six healthy adults. Libraries were prepared and TCR repertoires were sequenced by different laboratories using diverse techniques, in order to increase sequencing depth and limit assay-specific biases. Per donor, leukapheresis produced somewhere between about 0.94 and 9.5 billion PBMCs.

CDR1 and CDR2 are read off the germline V gene as MGHRA and YSYEKL. Counted from cysteine to phenylalanine, this CDR3 has 15 amino acids. Left in the record is the CDR3 DNA by itself, 45 bases read in frame from the first base. Cut back by 4 bases and 4 bases, the V and J ends lie 17 bases apart. Study-level results and caveats: Sharing across several donors was observed for 5% to 6.5% of naive CD4, 3% to 4% of naive CD8, 2% to 2.5% of memory CD4, and about 0.39% of memory CD8 clonotypes. Sampling was restricted to blood, and TCR repertoires in tissue are likely to differ from TCR repertoires in blood. Estimated clonotype richness was generally larger for naive than for memory subsets. Based on pairwise subsampling, the degree of clonotype sharing among donors was expected to be affected by sequencing depth. Because the study included only a small number of donors, the genetic and exposure-history diversity represented was limited. Compared with non-shared clonotypes, the clonotypes found in all four sorted-subset donors had higher generation probabilities. Rarefaction of sorted-subset datasets indicated incomplete sequencing despite the large sequencing depth.

Turning to this clone: Its target antigen remains unknown. It has no much larger one-base neighbor in the sample; base qualities were not kept.

The donors were healthy, HIV-negative adults with no recently reported acute infections or vaccinations. Only Caucasian adults living in Nashville, Tennessee, USA were represented among the donors. CD4+ T cells were enriched by magnetic negative selection; naive cells were then positively selected on CD45RA, and the negative fraction formed the memory subset. Blood was collected by leukapheresis, and PBMCs were isolated by Ficoll-Histopaque density gradient centrifugation and then cryopreserved in liquid nitrogen vapor phase. Purity and quantity of every magnetically sorted T cell population were checked by analytical flow cytometry. Genomic DNA was isolated from each sorted fraction and quantified by UV absorbance on a Nanodrop 2000c. TCR CDR3 regions were amplified from genomic DNA by multiplex PCR using the deep immunoSEQ assay. For each cell subset, the extracted genomic DNA was distributed evenly across all wells of several immunoSEQ 96-well plates, and each plate served as one replicate. For sorted subsets, each replicate PCR was loaded with approximately 190 ng genomic DNA, equivalent to some 31,000 T cell genomes. Purified libraries were measured with a Qubit 3.0 fluorometer, size-checked on a Bioanalyzer 2100, and measured again with the KAPA Library Quantification kit. Each immunoSEQ 96-well plate was sequenced on its own single-read 150-cycle Illumina NextSeq 550 flow cell. In the paper's pipeline: The immunoSEQ output contained only junctional sequences without quality scores, so filtering could not match that applied to full-length reads. To assign V/J genes and CDR3, sequences were annotated against IMGT germline references using PyIR, a Python wrapper for IgBLAST v1.9. Reads with weak V/J assignments (E-value above 1e-6), missing CDR3, stop codons, out-of-frame junctions, or ambiguous translated residues were removed. V3J clonotypes were defined by identical inferred V gene, J gene, and CDR3 amino acid sequence. To compute the percentage overlap between repertoires, the number of shared unique clonotypes was divided by the size of the smaller repertoire. Repertoire richness was assessed with RTK rarefaction, the Chao1 estimator, and Recon v2.1 estimates of unobserved clonotypes. OLGA was used to compute generation probabilities for all TCRbeta clonotypes that the gDNA method yielded from a few donors. Held by TCRdb, this immuneACCESS table contains in-frame sequences only and omits some clones. Under half of the omission traces to an unresolved V gene where checked; the cause of the rest is unknown. V and J calls and clone size come straight from that table; D and trimming were deduced from the DNA. A total of millions of clones appear in this sample, about 95% of them only once. The ten largest account for approximately 0.13% of the sample.

Specimen: naive CD4+ T cells sorted from blood. The intended sense of this specimen's cell subset or site label: CD45RA+ positively selected. The chain employs TRBV4-1 and TRBJ2-7, with no D gene named confidently. This clonotype originated in a man aged 18-30 years in good health. The nucleotide sequence reads as follows: TGCGCCAGCAGCCCAACCCCGGTCGAAGGGTACGAGCAGTACTTC. It is translated as CASSPTPVEGYEQYF.